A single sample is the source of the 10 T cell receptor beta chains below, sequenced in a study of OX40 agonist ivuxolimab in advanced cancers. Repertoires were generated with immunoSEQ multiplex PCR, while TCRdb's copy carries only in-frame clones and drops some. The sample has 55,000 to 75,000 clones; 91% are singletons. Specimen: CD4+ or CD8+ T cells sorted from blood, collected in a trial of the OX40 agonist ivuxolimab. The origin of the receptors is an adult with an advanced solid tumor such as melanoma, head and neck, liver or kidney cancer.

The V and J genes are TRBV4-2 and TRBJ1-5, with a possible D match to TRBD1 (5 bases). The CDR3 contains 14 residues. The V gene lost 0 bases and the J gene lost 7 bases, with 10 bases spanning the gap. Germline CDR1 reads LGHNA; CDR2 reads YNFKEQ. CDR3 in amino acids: CASSQDRGDQPQHF. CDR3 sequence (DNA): TGTGCCAGCAGCCAAGATCGCGGGGACCAGCCCCAGCATTTT.

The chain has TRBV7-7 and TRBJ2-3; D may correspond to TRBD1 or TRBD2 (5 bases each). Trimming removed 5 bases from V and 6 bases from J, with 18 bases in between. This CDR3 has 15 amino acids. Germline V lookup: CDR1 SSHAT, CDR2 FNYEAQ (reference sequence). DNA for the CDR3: TGTGCCAGCAGCCCTACAGGACTCCTCTGGGATACGCAGTATTTT. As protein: CASSPTGLLWDTQYF.

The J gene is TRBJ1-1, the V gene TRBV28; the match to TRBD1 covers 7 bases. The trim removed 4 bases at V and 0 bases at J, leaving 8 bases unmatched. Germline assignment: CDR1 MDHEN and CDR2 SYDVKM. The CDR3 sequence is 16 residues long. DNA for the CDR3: TGTGCCAGCAGTTATGAGGTCGGGACAGTGAACACTGAAGCTTTCTTT. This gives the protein CASSYEVGTVNTEAFF.

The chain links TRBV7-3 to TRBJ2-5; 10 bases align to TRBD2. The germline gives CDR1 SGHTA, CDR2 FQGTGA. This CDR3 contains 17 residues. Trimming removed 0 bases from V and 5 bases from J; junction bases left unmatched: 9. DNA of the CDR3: TGTGCCAGCAGCTTAACAGGACTCGGGACTAGCGATGAGACCCAGTACTTC. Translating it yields CASSLTGLGTSDETQYF.

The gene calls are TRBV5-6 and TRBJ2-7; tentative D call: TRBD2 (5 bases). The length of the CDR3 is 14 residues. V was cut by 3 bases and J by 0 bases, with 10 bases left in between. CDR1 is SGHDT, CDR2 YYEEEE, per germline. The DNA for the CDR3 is TGTGCCAGCAGCTCGGACTCTCTCTCCTACGAGCAGTACTTC. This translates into CASSSDSLSYEQYF.

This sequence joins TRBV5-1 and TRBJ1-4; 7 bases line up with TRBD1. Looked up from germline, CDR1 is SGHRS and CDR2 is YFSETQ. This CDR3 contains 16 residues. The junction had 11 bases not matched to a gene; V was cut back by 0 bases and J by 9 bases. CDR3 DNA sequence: TGCGCCAGCAGCTTGGGATCCCAGGGGGATTGGAAAAAACTGTTTTTT. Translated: CASSLGSQGDWKKLFF.

CDR3 residues: CASSQEVAGVQETQYF. The CDR3 nucleotides are TGCGCCAGCAGCCAAGAAGTAGCGGGCGTTCAAGAGACCCAGTACTTC. This rearrangement joins TRBV4-3 to TRBJ2-5, with 7 bases that match TRBD2. CDR1 is LGHNA, CDR2 YSLEER, per germline. V lost 0 bases and J lost 2; bases outside the gene matches: 6. The CDR3 runs 16 residues.

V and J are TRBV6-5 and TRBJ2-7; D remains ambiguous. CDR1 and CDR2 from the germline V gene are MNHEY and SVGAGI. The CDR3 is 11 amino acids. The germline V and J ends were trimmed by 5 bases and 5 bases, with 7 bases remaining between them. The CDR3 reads CASSLSHEQYF. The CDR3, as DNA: TGTGCCAGCAGTCTATCCCACGAGCAGTACTTC.

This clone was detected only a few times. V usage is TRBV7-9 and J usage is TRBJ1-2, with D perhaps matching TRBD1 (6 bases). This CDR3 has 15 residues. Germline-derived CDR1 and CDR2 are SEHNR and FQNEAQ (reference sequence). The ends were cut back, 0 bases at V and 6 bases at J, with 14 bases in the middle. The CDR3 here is CASSLAGRGVDGYTF. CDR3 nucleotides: TGTGCCAGCAGCTTAGCGGGCAGGGGAGTGGATGGCTACACCTTC. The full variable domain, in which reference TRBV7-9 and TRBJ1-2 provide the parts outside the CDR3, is DTGVSQNPRHKITKRGQNVTFRCDPISEHNRLYWYRQTLGQGPEFLTYFQNEAQLEKSRLLSDRFSAERPKGSFSTLEIQRTEQGDSAMYLCASSLAGRGVDGYTFGSGTRLTVV.

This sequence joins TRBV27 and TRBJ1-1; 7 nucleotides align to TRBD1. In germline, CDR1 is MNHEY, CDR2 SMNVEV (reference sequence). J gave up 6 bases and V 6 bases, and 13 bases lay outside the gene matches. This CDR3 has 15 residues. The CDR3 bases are TGTGCCAGCAGCACAATCGGGACAGCGGATCCTGAAGCTTTCTTT. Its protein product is CASSTIGTADPEAFF.